This entry lists 3 T cell receptor beta chains sequenced from one sample in a study of patients and donors after allogeneic stem cell transplantation. MiXCR was run by TCRdb on the RT-PCR reads, yielding one entry per CDR3 protein. Among 400,000 to 450,000 distinct CDR3 sequences, 15% to 20% were seen once, and the ten largest hold around 7.9%. The sample was blood, either unsorted or a sorted T cell fraction (not recorded which). The receptors were sampled from a human donor who was either an allogeneic HSCT recipient or a stem cell or donor lymphocyte infusion donor (not recorded which). It is not recorded whose cells these are; they may come from a transplant donor.

This clonotype has more than one count but fewer than ten. The chain recombines TRBV9 with TRBJ2-6, with 9 nucleotides matching TRBD2. The length of the CDR3 is 17 residues. Germline trimming cut 4 bases from V and 5 bases from J; bases unmatched to any gene: 10. CDR1 and CDR2 from the germline V gene are SGDLS and YYNGEE. The CDR3 nucleotides read TGTGCCAGCAGCTCCCTTAGCGGGAGCCCCAGGGCCAACGTCCTGACTTTC. Protein: CASSSLSGSPRANVLTF.

This clonotype was counted many times. V and J are TRBV12-3 or TRBV12-4 and TRBJ2-2; D not resolved. The CDR3 consists of 13 residues. V was pared by 5 bases and J by 2 bases, with 6 bases between. CDR3 loop: CASSISNTGELFF. The CDR3 nucleotides are TGTGCCAGCAGTATATCTAACACCGGGGAGCTGTTTTTT.

J is TRBJ2-5 and V is TRBV6-2 or TRBV6-3, with no clear D. CDR1 and CDR2 (germline): MNHEY, SVGEGT. Trimming removed 5 bases from V and 4 bases from J, with 11 bases in between. This CDR3 contains 13 residues. DNA for the CDR3: TGTGCCAGCAGTGAACACAGAGCAGAGACCCAGTACTTC. This translates into CASSEHRAETQYF.